The 17 T cell receptor beta chains in this list originate from one sample, sequenced in a study of human T cells and chemical hapten exposure. Using its own MiXCR run on the RACE reads, TCRdb lists one record per CDR3 protein. The sample has 95,000 to 150,000 distinct CDR3 sequences, about 13% seen once. As to time point: patch test 1, 2 weeks after DPC sensitization. Treatment denoted: therapeutic diphenylcyclopropenone sensitization with weekly scalp DPC. Sample: whole blood, taken in connection with sensitization to the hapten diphenylcyclopropenone (DPC). The receptor source for this set is a man aged 18 to 29 with alopecia areata. Some clones in this sample may be carry-over from other donors' samples.

The rearrangement uses TRBV12-3 or TRBV12-4 and TRBJ2-2; a weak D match, TRBD2 (5 bases). V shed 7 bases and J shed 5 bases, with 17 bases lying between them. The CDR3 is made up of 15 amino acids. CDR3: CASTEGLARTGELFF. The CDR3 region has the DNA TGTGCCAGCACAGAGGGTTTAGCTCGGACCGGGGAGCTGTTTTTT.

This chain uses TRBV28 with TRBJ2-7; D unclear. CDR3 length equals 14 residues. V gave up 6 bases and J gave up 2 bases, with 14 bases separating them. CDR1 is MDHEN, CDR2 SYDVKM, per germline. The CDR3, as DNA: TGTGCCAGCAGATCCCCTCGGGCCCCCTACGAGCAGTACGTC. It codes for CASRSPRAPYEQYV.

V and J are TRBV6-6 and TRBJ1-4, with D possibly matching TRBD1 (6 bases). The CDR3 contains 14 residues. V lost 7 bases and J lost 3, with 12 bases in between. Germline CDR1 and CDR2: MNHNY and SVGAGI (reference sequence). The DNA for the CDR3 is TGTGCCAGCAATCGACAGGCTTCTAATGAAAAACTGTTTTTT. It specifies CASNRQASNEKLFF.

The sample holds a few counts of this clonotype. V gene TRBV4-1 combines with J gene TRBJ2-5, with a possible D match to TRBD1 (6 bases). The CDR3 spans 15 residues. The V gene lost 0 bases and the J gene lost 4 bases, with 12 bases spanning the gap. CDR1 is MGHRA, CDR2 YSYEKL, per germline. This CDR3 reads CASSQEETGTETQYF. The CDR3 bases are TGCGCCAGCAGCCAAGAGGAAACAGGGACAGAGACCCAGTACTTC.

This chain links TRBV7-6 with TRBJ2-5, with a tentative D call TRBD1 (6 bases). The CDR3 covers 16 residues. In germline, CDR1 is SGHVS, CDR2 FNYEAQ. The V and J ends lost 1 base and 2 bases respectively, with 14 bases between them. The CDR3 coding sequence is TGTGCCAGCAGCTTAGTGCCCAGGGGTGATCAAGAGACCCAGTACTTC. Its translation is CASSLVPRGDQETQYF.

The rearrangement links TRBV9 to TRBJ2-1; 7 bases align to TRBD2. The CDR3 contains 16 residues. V lost 2 bases to trimming and J lost 4 bases; unmatched junction nucleotides: 9. In germline, CDR1 is SGDLS, CDR2 YYNGEE. The CDR3 DNA reads as TGTGCCAGCAGCGTCGGGGGGTCTATATCATACAATGAGCAGTTCTTC. Translated, it gives CASSVGGSISYNEQFF. Complete variable domain (other parts from reference TRBV9 and TRBJ2-1): DSGVTQTPKHLITATGQRVTLRCSPRSGDLSVYWYQQSLDQGLQFLIQYYNGEERAKGNILERFSAQQFPDLHSELNLSSLELGDSALYFCASSVGGSISYNEQFFGPGTRLTVL.

V usage is TRBV28 and J usage is TRBJ1-2; D ambiguous. Germline CDR1 reads MDHEN; CDR2 reads SYDVKM. The CDR3 runs to 11 residues. Trimming stripped 3 bases from V and 3 bases from J, with 2 bases between. The CDR3 here is CASSFDYGYTF. CDR3 sequence (DNA): TGTGCCAGCAGTTTCGACTATGGCTACACCTTC.

The chain joins TRBV5-1 to TRBJ1-1; perhaps TRBD1 as D (5 bases). The CDR3 is made up of 14 amino acids. Per the germline V gene, CDR1 is SGHRS and CDR2 is YFSETQ. Trimming pared 0 bases from V and 8 bases from J, leaving 14 bases between. The CDR3 nucleotides read TGCGCCAGCAGCTTGGCCAGGGCAGGGAAAGAAGCTTTCTTT. Amino acids: CASSLARAGKEAFF. Variable domain in full (rest from reference TRBV5-1 and TRBJ1-1): KAGVTQTPRYLIKTRGQQVTLSCSPISGHRSVSWYQQTPGQGLQFLFEYFSETQRNKGNFPGRFSGRQFSNSRSEMNVSTLELGDSALYLCASSLARAGKEAFFGQGTRLTVV.

This clonotype has just a few counts. The chain carries TRBV7-2 and TRBJ2-1, with D tentatively TRBD2 (6 bases). V lost 5 bases and J 4 bases, leaving 12 bases between the germline ends. This CDR3 region has 14 residues. Germline-derived CDR1 and CDR2 are SGHTA and FQGNSA. The CDR3 DNA is TGTGCCAGCAGCCCCTTCGGAGGGTACAATGAGCAGTTCTTC. Its protein is CASSPFGGYNEQFF.

The gene calls are TRBV12-3 or TRBV12-4 and TRBJ2-1; 10 positions match TRBD2. With 1 base clipped from V and 3 bases from J, the junction kept 3 bases outside the gene matches. CDR3 length: 16 residues. The CDR3 DNA sequence: TGTGCCAGCAGTTTAGTGGAGCGGGGGGGCTACAATGAGCAGTTCTTC. Translating gives CASSLVERGGYNEQFF.

The chain recombines TRBV11-2 with TRBJ2-1; D perhaps matches TRBD1 (5 bases). The CDR3 is 13 amino acids. From germline, CDR1 is SGHAT and CDR2 FQNNGV. Trimming took off 2 bases at V and 9 bases at J, with 11 bases between the two ends. The CDR3 bases are TGTGCCAGCAGCTTACTCGATAGGGGTGAGCAGTTCTTC. Its protein is CASSLLDRGEQFF.

This chain uses TRBV11-2 with TRBJ1-6, with D uncertain. The germline gives CDR1 SGHAT, CDR2 FQNNGV. Between the trimmed V and J ends, which lost 1 base and 7 bases, there was a span of 11 bases. The CDR3 sequence is 15 residues long. Here the CDR3 DNA reads TGTGCCAGCAGCTTAGCTGCGGTCGGGAATTCACCCCTCCACTTT. Translated, it gives CASSLAAVGNSPLHF.

The V call is TRBV11-2, the J call TRBJ1-3; D remains unclear. The V gene's germline CDR1 is SGHAT and CDR2 FQNNGV. The V end was cut by 3 bases, the J end by 4 bases, with 10 bases between. This CDR3 contains 14 residues. The CDR3 loop is CASSFGLRGNTIYF. CDR3 coding DNA: TGTGCCAGCAGCTTTGGGTTAAGAGGAAACACCATATATTTT. Together with reference TRBV11-2 and TRBJ1-3, the CDR3 gives the full variable domain: EAGVAQSPRYKIIEKRQSVAFWCNPISGHATLYWYQQILGQGPKLLIQFQNNGVVDDSQLPKDRFSAERLKGVDSTLKIQPAKLEDSAVYLCASSFGLRGNTIYFGEGSWLTVV.

The table lists this clonotype with a few counts. The chain uses TRBV11-2 and TRBJ2-1, with 8 bases fitting TRBD2. CDR3 length: 15 amino acids. V lost 6 bases, J lost 2 bases, and 6 bases stayed unmatched. In germline, CDR1 is SGHAT, CDR2 FQNNGV. The CDR3 protein is CASRSLAGTYNEQFF. DNA of the CDR3: TGTGCCAGCAGATCCTTAGCGGGGACCTACAATGAGCAGTTCTTC.

The chain carries TRBV5-1 and TRBJ1-2; weak D call: TRBD1 (5 bases). The CDR3 length is 13 residues. Between the trimmed V and J ends, which lost 0 bases and 7 bases, there was a span of 10 bases. Germline V gene data show CDR1 as SGHRS and CDR2 as YFSETQ. The CDR3 coding sequence is TGCGCCAGCAGCTTGGATGCAGGGCCTGGCTACACCTTC. It translates to CASSLDAGPGYTF.

This clonotype has more than one count but fewer than ten. The CDR3 DNA follows: TGTGCCAGCAGCAATTCCTACGAGCAGTACGTC. Translated: CASSNSYEQYV. The V gene is TRBV2, the J gene TRBJ2-7; no clear D. This CDR3 region has 11 residues. V lost 6 bases to trimming and J lost 1 base, with 4 bases between them. Germline V gene lookup returns CDR1 SNHLY and CDR2 FYNNEI.

The chain carries TRBV3-2 and TRBJ2-1. TRBV3-2 is listed as a pseudogene. The CDR3 extends over 18 amino acids. CDR3 DNA sequence: TGTGCCAGCAGCCAGTATATTGGTGGTCTTCAGCCCTACAATGAGCAGTTCTTC. It is translated as CASSQYIGGLQPYNEQFF.